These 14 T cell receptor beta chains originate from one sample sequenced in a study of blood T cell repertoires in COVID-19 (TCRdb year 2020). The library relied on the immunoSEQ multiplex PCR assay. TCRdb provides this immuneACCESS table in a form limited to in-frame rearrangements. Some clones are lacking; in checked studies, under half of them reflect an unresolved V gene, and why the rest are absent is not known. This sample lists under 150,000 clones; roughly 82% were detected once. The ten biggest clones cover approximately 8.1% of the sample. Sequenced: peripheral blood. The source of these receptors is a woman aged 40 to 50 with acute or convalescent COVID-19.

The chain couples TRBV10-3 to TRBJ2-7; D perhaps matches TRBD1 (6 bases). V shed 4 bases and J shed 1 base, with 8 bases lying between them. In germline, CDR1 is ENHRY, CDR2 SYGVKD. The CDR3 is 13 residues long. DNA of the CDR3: TGTGCCATCAGTGTACAGGGTTCCTACGAGCAGTACTTC. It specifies CAISVQGSYEQYF.

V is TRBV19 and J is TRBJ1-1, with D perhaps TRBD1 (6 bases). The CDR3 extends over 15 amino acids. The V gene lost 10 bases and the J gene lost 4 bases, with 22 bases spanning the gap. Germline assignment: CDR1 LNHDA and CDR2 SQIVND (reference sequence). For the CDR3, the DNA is TGTGCCACCTACAGGGATTTACGGGGGGGCACTGAAGCTTTCTTT. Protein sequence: CATYRDLRGGTEAFF.

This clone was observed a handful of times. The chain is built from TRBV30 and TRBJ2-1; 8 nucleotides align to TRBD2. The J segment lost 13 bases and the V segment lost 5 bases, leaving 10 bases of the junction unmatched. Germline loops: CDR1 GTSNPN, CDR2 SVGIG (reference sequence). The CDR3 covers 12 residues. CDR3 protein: CAWGRKAGVQFF. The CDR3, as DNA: TGTGCCTGGGGGCGGAAAGCGGGGGTCCAGTTCTTC.

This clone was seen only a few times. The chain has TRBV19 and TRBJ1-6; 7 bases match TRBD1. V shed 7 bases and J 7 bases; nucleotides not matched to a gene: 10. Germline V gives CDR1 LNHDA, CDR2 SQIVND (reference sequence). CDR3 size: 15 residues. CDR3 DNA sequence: TGTGCCAGTAATCAGGGGGTTATGGGCAATTCACCCCTCCACTTT. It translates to CASNQGVMGNSPLHF.

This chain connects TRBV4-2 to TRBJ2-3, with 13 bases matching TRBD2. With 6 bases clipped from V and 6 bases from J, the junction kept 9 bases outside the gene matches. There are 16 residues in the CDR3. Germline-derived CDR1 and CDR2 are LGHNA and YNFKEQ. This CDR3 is CASSSPGLAGRDTQYF. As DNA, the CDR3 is TGTGCCAGCAGTAGTCCGGGACTAGCGGGGAGGGATACGCAGTATTTT.

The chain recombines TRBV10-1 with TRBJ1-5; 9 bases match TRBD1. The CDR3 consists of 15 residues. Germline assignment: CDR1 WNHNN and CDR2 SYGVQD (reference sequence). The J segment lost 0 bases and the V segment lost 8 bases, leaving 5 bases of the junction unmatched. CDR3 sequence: CASGDRDYSNQPQHF. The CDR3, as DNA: TGCGCCAGCGGGGACAGGGATTATAGCAATCAGCCCCAGCATTTT.

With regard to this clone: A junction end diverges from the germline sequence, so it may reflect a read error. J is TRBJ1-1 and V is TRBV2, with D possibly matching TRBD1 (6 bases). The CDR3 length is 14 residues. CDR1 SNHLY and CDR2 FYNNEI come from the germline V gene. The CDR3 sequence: CASSEATGNTEAFF. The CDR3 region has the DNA TGTGCCAGCAGCGAAGCGACAGGGAACACTGAAGCTTTCTTT.

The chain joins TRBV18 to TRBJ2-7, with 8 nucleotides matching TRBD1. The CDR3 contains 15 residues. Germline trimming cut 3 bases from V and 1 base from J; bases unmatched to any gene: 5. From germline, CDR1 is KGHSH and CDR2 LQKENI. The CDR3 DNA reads TGTGCCAGCTCACCTACAGGGGGTAGGTCCTACGAGCAGTACTTC. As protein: CASSPTGGRSYEQYF.

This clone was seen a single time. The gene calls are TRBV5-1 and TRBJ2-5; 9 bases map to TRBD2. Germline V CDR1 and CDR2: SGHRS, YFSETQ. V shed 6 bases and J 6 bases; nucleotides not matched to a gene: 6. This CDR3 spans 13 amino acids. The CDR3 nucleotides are TGCGCCAGCATGAACGCGGGGGGGCAGACCCAGTACTTC. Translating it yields CASMNAGGQTQYF.

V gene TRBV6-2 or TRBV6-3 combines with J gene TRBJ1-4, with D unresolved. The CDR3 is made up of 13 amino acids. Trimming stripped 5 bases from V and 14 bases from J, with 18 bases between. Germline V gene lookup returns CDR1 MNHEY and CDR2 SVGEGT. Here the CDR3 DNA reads TGTGCCAGCAGTCTCGGGATACCTAGGCGTCTGTTTTTT. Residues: CASSLGIPRRLFF.

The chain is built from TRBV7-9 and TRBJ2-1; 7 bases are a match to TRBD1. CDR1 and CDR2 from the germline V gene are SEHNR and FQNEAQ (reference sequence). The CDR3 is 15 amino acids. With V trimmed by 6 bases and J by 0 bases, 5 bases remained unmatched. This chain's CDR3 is CASSRGPSSYNEQFF. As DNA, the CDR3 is TGTGCCAGCAGTAGGGGGCCGAGCTCCTACAATGAGCAGTTCTTC.

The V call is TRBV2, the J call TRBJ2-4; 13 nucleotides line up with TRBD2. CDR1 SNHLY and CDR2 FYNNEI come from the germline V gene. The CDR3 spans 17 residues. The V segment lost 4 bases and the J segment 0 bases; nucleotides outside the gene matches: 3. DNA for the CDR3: TGTGCCAGCAGTGGGACTAGCGGGGGTCTAGCCAAAAACATTCAGTACTTC. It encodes CASSGTSGGLAKNIQYF. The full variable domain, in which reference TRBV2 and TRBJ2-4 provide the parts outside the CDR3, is EPEVTQTPSHQVTQMGQEVILRCVPISNHLYFYWYRQILGQKVEFLVSFYNNEISEKSEIFDDQFSVERPDGSNFTLKIRSTKLEDSAMYFCASSGTSGGLAKNIQYFGAGTRLSVL.

For the CDR3, the DNA is TGTGCCAGCAGCCGGAGGGCCTCGAGAACTGAAGCTTTCTTT. Protein product: CASSRRASRTEAFF. V is TRBV3-1 (or the pseudogene TRBV3-2) and J is TRBJ1-1, with D unclear. From germline, CDR1 is LGHDT and CDR2 YNNKEL (reference sequence). This CDR3 is built from 14 residues. Between the trimmed V and J ends, which lost 4 bases and 5 bases, there was a span of 14 bases.

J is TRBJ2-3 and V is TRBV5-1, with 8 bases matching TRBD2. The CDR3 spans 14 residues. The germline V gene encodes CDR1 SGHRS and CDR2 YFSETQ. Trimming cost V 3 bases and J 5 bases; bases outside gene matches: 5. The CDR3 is CASSSGGLGDTQYF. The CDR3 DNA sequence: TGCGCCAGCAGCTCGGGGGGGCTAGGAGATACGCAGTATTTT. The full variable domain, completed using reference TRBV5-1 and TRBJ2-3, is KAGVTQTPRYLIKTRGQQVTLSCSPISGHRSVSWYQQTPGQGLQFLFEYFSETQRNKGNFPGRFSGRQFSNSRSEMNVSTLELGDSALYLCASSSGGLGDTQYFGPGTRLTVL.